This entry lists 28 T cell receptor beta chains sequenced from one sample in a study of prognosis after radiotherapy for stage I lung cancer. The authors amplified TCR beta CDR3 from genomic DNA using two-round multiplex PCR. First-round PCR employed TRBV- and TRBJ-specific primers for each gene. TCRdb independently ran MiXCR on the multiplex PCR reads; one entry per CDR3 protein. The data show nearly 35,000 distinct CDR3 sequences, 34% seen once. The sample here was PBMCs, taken before or after stereotactic body radiation therapy (not recorded which). The receptors stem from a donor aged 50 or older with non-small cell lung cancer.

The CDR3 protein is CSAREAVLTAGSYNSPLHF. The DNA of the CDR3 is TGCAGTGCTAGAGAGGCTGTTCTGACGGCAGGCTCCTATAATTCACCCCTCCACTTT. The chain has TRBV20-1 and TRBJ1-6, with D unresolved. There are 19 residues in the CDR3. V was trimmed by 0 bases and J by 0 bases, leaving 18 bases between them. CDR1 is DFQATT and CDR2 is SNEGSKA in the germline V gene (reference sequence).

J is TRBJ1-2 and V is TRBV2, with TRBD1 matching over 9 bases. This CDR3 comprises 14 residues. Germline CDR1 and CDR2: SNHLY and FYNNEI. V shed 6 bases, J shed 4 bases, and the junction held 6 bases outside the gene matches. For the CDR3, the DNA is TGTGCCAGCAGGGCCCCGGGACAGGGCTATGGCTACACCTTC. This sequence encodes CASRAPGQGYGYTF.

As concerns this clonotype: Possible read error: a much larger clone is one base away. The chain employs TRBV7-2 and TRBJ2-1; TRBD2 matches at 10 bases. Trimming cost V 1 base and J 9 bases; bases outside gene matches: 9. Germline V gene data show CDR1 as SGHTA and CDR2 as FQGNSA. The CDR3 covers 16 residues. The CDR3 region is CASSLVGASGSREQFF. The DNA of the CDR3 is TGTGCCAGCAGCTTAGTAGGGGCTAGCGGGAGCCGTGAGCAGTTCTTC.

The chain couples TRBV5-5 to TRBJ1-6; a weak D match, TRBD1 (5 bases). Germline loops: CDR1 SGHKS, CDR2 YYEKEE (reference sequence). There are 15 residues in the CDR3. The germline V and J ends were trimmed by 0 bases and 18 bases, with 22 bases remaining between them. CDR3 nucleotides: TGTGCCAGCAGCTTGGCGGGGCAGGGTTATTCACCCACCCACTTT. Amino acid sequence: CASSLAGQGYSPTHF.

This clonotype was counted at least ten times. The J gene is TRBJ2-1, the V gene TRBV2; no definite D call. V was cut by 4 bases and J by 2 bases, with 12 bases left in between. The CDR3 spans 15 residues. CDR1 is SNHLY and CDR2 is FYNNEI in the germline V gene. In nucleotides, the CDR3 is TGTGCCAGCAGTGCTACGTATGGGGCCTACAATGAGCAGTTCTTC. Its protein product is CASSATYGAYNEQFF.

This clonotype was recorded many times. The V and J genes are TRBV15 and TRBJ2-2, with TRBD2 identical over 8 bases. This CDR3 is built from 18 residues. V was clipped by 1 base and J by 1 base; unmatched bases: 8. CDR1 is LNHNV, CDR2 YYDKDF, per germline (reference sequence). Here the CDR3 DNA reads TGTGCCACCAGCAGAGTTAGAGGACTAGCCGTGAACACCGGGGAGCTGTTTTTT. Translation gives CATSRVRGLAVNTGELFF.

This clonotype was observed at least ten times. This sequence joins TRBV3-1 and TRBJ2-7; maybe TRBD1 (6 bases). Germline V gene sequence: CDR1 LGHDT, CDR2 YNNKEL (reference sequence). CDR3 size: 15 residues. The V and J ends lost 1 base and 2 bases respectively, with 12 bases between them. CDR3 loop: CASSQAPGHTYEQYF. CDR3 nucleotide sequence: TGTGCCAGCAGCCAAGCCCCGGGACACACCTACGAGCAGTACTTC.

At least ten counts were recorded for this clonotype. This chain uses TRBV6-1 with TRBJ2-1; TRBD2 matches 13 bases. Germline CDR1 and CDR2: MNHNS and SASEGT. The trim removed 6 bases at V and 9 bases at J, leaving 11 bases unmatched. There are 16 residues in the CDR3. The CDR3: CASSELAGGSVGEQFF. In nucleotides, the CDR3 is TGTGCCAGCAGCGAACTAGCGGGAGGGTCCGTGGGTGAGCAGTTCTTC.

This clonotype was detected many times. The chain uses TRBV12-5 and TRBJ2-1, with D perhaps matching TRBD2 (6 bases). V was clipped by 7 bases and J by 0 bases, with 13 bases between them. Germline CDR1 reads LGHNT; CDR2 reads FRNRAP. The CDR3 runs to 15 residues. This CDR3 reads CASARDSSSYNEQFF. DNA of the CDR3: TGTGCTAGTGCCCGGGACTCTAGCTCCTACAATGAGCAGTTCTTC.

This clonotype was counted many times. This sequence joins TRBV28 and TRBJ1-6, with 9 nucleotides matching TRBD1. The CDR3 sequence is 16 residues long. After removal of 3 bases from V and 9 bases from J, the junction contained 9 bases not matched to a gene. Germline lookup yields CDR1 MDHEN and CDR2 SYDVKM. CDR3 DNA sequence: TGTGCCAGCAGTTTGGGACAGGGTGGCCCAAGTTCACCCCTCCACTTT. It translates to CASSLGQGGPSSPLHF.

The table lists this clonotype with many counts. The chain uses TRBV7-9 and TRBJ1-2; 7 bases align to TRBD1. V was clipped by 5 bases and J by 5 bases; unmatched bases: 8. Looked up from germline, CDR1 is SEHNR and CDR2 is FQNEAQ (reference sequence). The CDR3 is 14 amino acids. The CDR3 here is CASSVGGEGYGYTF. The CDR3 bases are TGTGCCAGCAGCGTAGGGGGCGAGGGTTATGGCTACACCTTC.

This chain connects TRBV19 to TRBJ2-2, with a tentative D call TRBD2 (5 bases). CDR1 and CDR2 from the germline V gene are LNHDA and SQIVND (reference sequence). The CDR3 has 12 amino acids. V was shortened by 5 bases and J by 7 bases, with 8 bases between the two germline ends. The CDR3 DNA reads as TGTGCCAGTAGTGCGGAGGTCGGGGAGCTGTTTTTT. Protein sequence: CASSAEVGELFF.

This clonotype has at least ten counts. This chain connects TRBV7-3 to TRBJ2-1; weak D call: TRBD2 (5 bases). The germline CDR1 and CDR2 sequences are SGHTA and FQGTGA. This CDR3 is built from 16 residues. V shed 1 base and J shed 5 bases, with 15 bases lying between them. The CDR3 loop reads CASSLKPGSPNNEQFF. The CDR3 DNA sequence: TGTGCCAGCAGCTTAAAACCGGGATCCCCTAACAATGAGCAGTTCTTC.

This clonotype was found many times. The gene calls are TRBV27 and TRBJ2-4; TRBD1 agrees at 9 bases. Germline V gene lookup returns CDR1 MNHEY and CDR2 SMNVEV (reference sequence). This CDR3 has 14 residues. The ends lost 6 bases at V and 1 base at J; junction bases unmatched: 1. The CDR3 region has the DNA TGTGCCAGCAGAGGACAGGGGGCCAAAAACATTCAGTACTTC. Protein: CASRGQGAKNIQYF.

At least ten counts were recorded for this clonotype. The gene calls are TRBV4-1 and TRBJ1-2; unclear D gene. The ends were cut back, 0 bases at V and 5 bases at J, with 13 bases in the middle. Looked up from germline, CDR1 is MGHRA and CDR2 is YSYEKL. CDR3 length equals 15 residues. In DNA, the CDR3 is TGCGCCAGCAGCCAAGATGTCCGGGAGCCGTATGGCTACACCTTC. It specifies CASSQDVREPYGYTF.

This clonotype was counted at least ten times. The V and J genes are TRBV10-3 and TRBJ1-4, with a possible D match to TRBD1 (6 bases). The germline CDR1 and CDR2 sequences are ENHRY and SYGVKD. The CDR3 consists of 15 residues. V lost 0 bases to trimming and J lost 8 bases, with 13 bases between them. In nucleotides, the CDR3 is TGTGCCATCAGTGAGTCGGTGGGGGCCGGGGAAAAACTGTTTTTT. Amino acids: CAISESVGAGEKLFF.

The V call is TRBV30, the J call TRBJ1-6; perhaps TRBD1 as D (5 bases). This CDR3 spans 17 amino acids. The ends were cut back, 1 base at V and 4 bases at J, with 17 bases in the middle. Germline V gives CDR1 GTSNPN, CDR2 SVGIG (reference sequence). The CDR3 sequence: CAWSGPRGARYNSPLHF. The DNA for the CDR3 is TGTGCCTGGAGTGGCCCTAGAGGGGCGCGATATAATTCACCCCTCCACTTT.

This clonotype was seen ten or more times. This chain joins TRBV12-3 or TRBV12-4 and TRBJ1-4; maybe TRBD1 (6 bases). V lost 2 bases and J 4 bases, leaving 11 bases between the germline ends. The CDR3 length is 15 residues. The CDR3 DNA reads TGTGCCAGCAGTTTATCAAAAGGGGGTAATGAAAAACTGTTTTTT. As protein: CASSLSKGGNEKLFF.

This clonotype was recorded many times. This chain uses TRBV28 with TRBJ1-6, with D perhaps TRBD1 (5 bases). Germline CDR1 is MDHEN and CDR2 is SYDVKM. CDR3 length: 15 residues. Trimming pared 4 bases from V and 8 bases from J, leaving 15 bases between. The chain's CDR3 is CASSSPGRSYSPLHF. DNA for the CDR3: TGTGCCAGCAGTTCCCCGGGACGGAGTTATTCACCCCTCCACTTT. Complete variable domain (other parts from reference TRBV28 and TRBJ1-6): DVKVTQSSRYLVKRTGEKVFLECVQDMDHENMFWYRQDPGLGLRLIYFSYDVKMKEKGDIPEGYSVSREKKERFSLILESASTNQTSMYLCASSSPGRSYSPLHFGNGTRLTVT.

This clonotype was counted many times. J is TRBJ2-5 and V is TRBV7-3; D gene unclear. Germline V gene lookup returns CDR1 SGHTA and CDR2 FQGTGA. The CDR3 has 15 residues. Between the trimmed V and J ends, which lost 4 bases and 5 bases, there was a span of 17 bases. CDR3 region: CASSSQASPGETQYF. CDR3 coding DNA: TGTGCCAGCAGCTCCCAAGCGTCCCCCGGGGAGACCCAGTACTTC.

V and J are TRBV12-3 or TRBV12-4 and TRBJ2-1; TRBD1 aligns across 10 bases. CDR3 length equals 14 residues. V shed 5 bases, J shed 8 bases, and the junction held 6 bases outside the gene matches. The CDR3: CASSRQGAIDEQFF. DNA for the CDR3: TGTGCCAGCAGTCGACAGGGGGCAATTGATGAGCAGTTCTTC.

This clonotype was recorded many times. This chain joins TRBV5-6 and TRBJ1-3; tentative D call: TRBD1 (6 bases). Germline V gene lookup returns CDR1 SGHDT and CDR2 YYEEEE. Trimming left V 3 bases short and J 1 base short, with 14 bases between. The CDR3 spans 16 residues. The CDR3 DNA follows: TGTGCCAGCAGCTGGGGAATAGGGGGATCTGGAAACACCATATATTTT. Encoded protein: CASSWGIGGSGNTIYF.

The chain is built from TRBV7-9 and TRBJ1-1; weak D call: TRBD1 (5 bases). CDR1 is SEHNR, CDR2 FQNEAQ, per germline (reference sequence). With 8 bases removed from V and 0 bases from J, the gap between germline ends came to 22 bases. This CDR3 spans 17 amino acids. The CDR3 here is CASGRDPGRVLNTEAFF. CDR3 in DNA: TGTGCCAGCGGTAGGGATCCAGGGAGAGTTTTGAACACTGAAGCTTTCTTT.

The chain links TRBV9 to TRBJ1-1; D remains ambiguous. From germline, CDR1 is SGDLS and CDR2 YYNGEE. The CDR3 covers 14 residues. Trimming left V 6 bases short and J 3 bases short, with 15 bases between. Here the CDR3 DNA reads TGTGCCAGCACCCTCGACATGGCGGACACTGAAGCTTTCTTT. This translates into CASTLDMADTEAFF.

The chain carries TRBV5-1 and TRBJ1-2, with a possible D match to TRBD1 (6 bases). CDR3 length: 17 residues. V was clipped by 1 base and J by 5 bases, with 21 bases between them. Germline V CDR1 and CDR2: SGHRS, YFSETQ. CDR3 in DNA: TGCGCCAGCAGCTTGTGGGGCGGCGGGGGCGCTGGGTATGGCTACACCTTC. Translating gives CASSLWGGGGAGYGYTF.

Many counts were recorded for this clonotype. The genes are TRBV30 and TRBJ1-2; TRBD1 might be the D (6 bases). The CDR3 contains 13 residues. V lost 4 bases, J lost 6 bases, and 15 bases lay in between. Germline CDR1 and CDR2: GTSNPN and SVGIG (reference sequence). CDR3 coding DNA: TGTGCCTGGACCGTACAGGGTTGGGATGGCTACACCTTC. Translation: CAWTVQGWDGYTF.

This clonotype showed up just a few times. The gene calls are TRBV6-2 or TRBV6-3 and TRBJ2-3; D call uncertain. Germline V lookup: CDR1 MNHEY, CDR2 SVGEGT. The CDR3 length is 15 residues. V gave up 0 bases and J gave up 2 bases, with 9 bases separating them. DNA of the CDR3: TGTGCCAGCAGTTACTCCCCGGTCCCCACAGATACGCAGTATTTT. The encoded protein is CASSYSPVPTDTQYF.

This clonotype is medium-sized by share. The CDR3 loop reads CSARGLANTGELFF. The CDR3 bases are TGCAGTGCTAGAGGACTCGCAAACACCGGGGAGCTGTTTTTT. The chain is built from TRBV20-1 and TRBJ2-2, with D uncertain. Germline V gene lookup returns CDR1 DFQATT and CDR2 SNEGSKA (reference sequence). The germline V and J ends were trimmed by 1 base and 2 bases, with 8 bases remaining between them. The CDR3 contains 14 residues.